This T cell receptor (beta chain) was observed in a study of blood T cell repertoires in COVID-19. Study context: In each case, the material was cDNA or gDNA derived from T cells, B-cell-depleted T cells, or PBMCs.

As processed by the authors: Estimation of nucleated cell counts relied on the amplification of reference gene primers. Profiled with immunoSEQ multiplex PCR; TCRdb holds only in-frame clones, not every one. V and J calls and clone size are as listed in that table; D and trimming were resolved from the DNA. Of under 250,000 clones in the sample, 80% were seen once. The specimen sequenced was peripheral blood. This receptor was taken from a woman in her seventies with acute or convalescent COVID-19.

CDR3 region: CASSPSRDFQETQYF. For the CDR3, the DNA is TGTGCCAGCAGCCCTTCTCGGGACTTCCAAGAGACCCAGTACTTC. This rearrangement joins TRBV7-2 to TRBJ2-5, with D possibly being TRBD2 (6 bases). CDR3 length equals 15 residues. Germline V gene data show CDR1 as SGHTA and CDR2 as FQGNSA. The V end lost 5 bases, the J end lost 1 base, and 14 bases lay between the germline ends.